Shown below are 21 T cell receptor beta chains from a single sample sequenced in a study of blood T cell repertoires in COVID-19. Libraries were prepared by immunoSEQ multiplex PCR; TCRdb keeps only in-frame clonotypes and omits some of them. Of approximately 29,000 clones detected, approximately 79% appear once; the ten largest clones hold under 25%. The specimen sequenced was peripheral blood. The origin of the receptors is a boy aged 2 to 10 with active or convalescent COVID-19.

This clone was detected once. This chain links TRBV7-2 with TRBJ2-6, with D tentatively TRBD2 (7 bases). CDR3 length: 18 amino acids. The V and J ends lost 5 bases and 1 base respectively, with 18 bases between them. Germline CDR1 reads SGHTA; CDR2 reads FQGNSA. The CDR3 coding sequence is TGTGCCAGCAGCCTGCGGGGGCCGCTTTCGTCTGGGGCCAACGTCCTGACTTTC. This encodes CASSLRGPLSSGANVLTF.

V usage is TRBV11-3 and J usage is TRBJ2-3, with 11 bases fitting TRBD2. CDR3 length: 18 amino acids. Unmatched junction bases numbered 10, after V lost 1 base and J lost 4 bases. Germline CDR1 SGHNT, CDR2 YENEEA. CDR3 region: CASSLVTSGGLSPDTQYF. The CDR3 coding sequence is TGTGCCAGCAGCTTAGTAACTAGCGGGGGACTCTCCCCAGATACGCAGTATTTT.

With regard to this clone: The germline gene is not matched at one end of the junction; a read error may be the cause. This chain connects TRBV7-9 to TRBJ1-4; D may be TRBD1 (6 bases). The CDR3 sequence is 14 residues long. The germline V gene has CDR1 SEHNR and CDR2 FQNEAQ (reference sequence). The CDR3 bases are TGTGCCGGCAGCTTAGCTGGGGGCCAGCGAAAACTGTTTTTT. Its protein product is CAGSLAGGQRKLFF.

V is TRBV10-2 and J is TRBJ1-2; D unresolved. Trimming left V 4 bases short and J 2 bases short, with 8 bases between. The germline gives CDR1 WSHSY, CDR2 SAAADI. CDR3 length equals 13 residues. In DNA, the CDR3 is TGCGCCAGCAGTGTTACACAAAACTATGGCTACACCTTC. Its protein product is CASSVTQNYGYTF.

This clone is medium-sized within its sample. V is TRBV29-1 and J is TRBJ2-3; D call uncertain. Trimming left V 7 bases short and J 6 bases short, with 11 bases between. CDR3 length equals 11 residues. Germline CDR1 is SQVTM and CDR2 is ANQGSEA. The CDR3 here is CSASGSDTQYF. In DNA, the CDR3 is TGCAGCGCCTCAGGTTCGGATACGCAGTATTTT.

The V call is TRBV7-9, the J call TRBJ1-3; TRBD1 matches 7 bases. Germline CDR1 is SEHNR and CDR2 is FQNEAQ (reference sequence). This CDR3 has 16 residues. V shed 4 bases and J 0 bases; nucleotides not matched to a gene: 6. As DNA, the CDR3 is TGTGCCAGCAGCTCGGGACAGCCAGGCTCTGGAAACACCATATATTTT. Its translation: CASSSGQPGSGNTIYF.

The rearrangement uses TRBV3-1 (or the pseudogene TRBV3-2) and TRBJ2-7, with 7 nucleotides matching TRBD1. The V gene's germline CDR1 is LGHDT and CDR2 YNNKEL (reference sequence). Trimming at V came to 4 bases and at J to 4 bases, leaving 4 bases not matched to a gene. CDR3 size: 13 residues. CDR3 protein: CASSLRQGYEQYF. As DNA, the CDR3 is TGTGCCAGCAGCCTGAGACAGGGATACGAGCAGTACTTC.

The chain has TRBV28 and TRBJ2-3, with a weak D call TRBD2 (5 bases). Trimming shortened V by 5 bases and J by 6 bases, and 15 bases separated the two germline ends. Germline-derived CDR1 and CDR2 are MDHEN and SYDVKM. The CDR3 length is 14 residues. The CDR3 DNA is TGTGCCAGCAGTCGACTTACCGTAGCGGATACGCAGTATTTT. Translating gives CASSRLTVADTQYF.

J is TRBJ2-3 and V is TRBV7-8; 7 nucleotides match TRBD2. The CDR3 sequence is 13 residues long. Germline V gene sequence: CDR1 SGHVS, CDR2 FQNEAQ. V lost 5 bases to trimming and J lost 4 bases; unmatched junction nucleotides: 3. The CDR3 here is CASSPRGADTQYF. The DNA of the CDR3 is TGTGCCAGCAGCCCCCGGGGGGCAGATACGCAGTATTTT.

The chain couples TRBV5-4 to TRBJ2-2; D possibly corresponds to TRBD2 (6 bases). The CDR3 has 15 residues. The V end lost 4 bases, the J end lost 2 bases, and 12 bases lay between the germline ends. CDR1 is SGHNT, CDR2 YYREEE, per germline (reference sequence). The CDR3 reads CASSRAGTNTGELFF. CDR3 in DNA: TGTGCCAGCAGCCGCGCCGGGACTAACACCGGGGAGCTGTTTTTT. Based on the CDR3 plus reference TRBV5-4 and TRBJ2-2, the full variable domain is ETGVTQSPTHLIKTRGQQVTLRCSSQSGHNTVSWYQQALGQGPQFIFQYYREEENGRGNFPPRFSGLQFPNYSSELNVNALELDDSALYLCASSRAGTNTGELFFGEGSRLTVL.

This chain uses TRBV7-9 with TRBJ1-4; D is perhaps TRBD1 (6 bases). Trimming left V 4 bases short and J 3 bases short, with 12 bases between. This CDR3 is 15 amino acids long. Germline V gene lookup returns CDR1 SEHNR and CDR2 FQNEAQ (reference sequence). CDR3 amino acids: CASSYQGQSNEKLFF. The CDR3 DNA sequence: TGTGCCAGCAGCTACCAAGGACAGTCTAATGAAAAACTGTTTTTT.

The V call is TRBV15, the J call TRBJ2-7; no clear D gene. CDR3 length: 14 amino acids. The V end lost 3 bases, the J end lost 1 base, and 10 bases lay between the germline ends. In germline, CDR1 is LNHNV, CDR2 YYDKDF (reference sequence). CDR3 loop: CATSRGPSSYEQYV. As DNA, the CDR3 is TGTGCCACCAGCAGGGGCCCTTCTTCCTACGAGCAGTACGTC.

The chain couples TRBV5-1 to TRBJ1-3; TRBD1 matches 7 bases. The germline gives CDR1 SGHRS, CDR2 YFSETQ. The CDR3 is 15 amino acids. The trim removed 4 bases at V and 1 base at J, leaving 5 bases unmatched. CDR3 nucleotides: TGCGCCAGCAGCGTGGGACAGTTATCTGGAAACACCATATATTTT. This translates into CASSVGQLSGNTIYF.

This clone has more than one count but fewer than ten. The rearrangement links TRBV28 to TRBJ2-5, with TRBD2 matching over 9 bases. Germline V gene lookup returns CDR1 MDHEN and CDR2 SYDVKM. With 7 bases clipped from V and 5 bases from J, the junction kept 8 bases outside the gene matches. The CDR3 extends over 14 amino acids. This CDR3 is CASTAGGLMETQYF. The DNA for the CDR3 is TGTGCCAGCACCGCGGGGGGGCTCATGGAGACCCAGTACTTC.

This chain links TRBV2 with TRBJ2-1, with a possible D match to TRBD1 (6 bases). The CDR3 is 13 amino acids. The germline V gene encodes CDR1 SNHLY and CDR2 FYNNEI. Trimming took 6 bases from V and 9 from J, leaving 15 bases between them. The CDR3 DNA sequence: TGTGCCAGCAGGGATCAGGGGCAGGGTGAGCAGTTCTTC. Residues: CASRDQGQGEQFF.

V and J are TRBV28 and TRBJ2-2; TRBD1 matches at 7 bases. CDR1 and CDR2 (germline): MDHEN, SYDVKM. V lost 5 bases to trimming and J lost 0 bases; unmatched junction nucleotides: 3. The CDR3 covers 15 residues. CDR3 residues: CASSEDRTNTGELFF. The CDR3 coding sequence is TGTGCCAGCAGTGAGGACAGGACGAACACCGGGGAGCTGTTTTTT.

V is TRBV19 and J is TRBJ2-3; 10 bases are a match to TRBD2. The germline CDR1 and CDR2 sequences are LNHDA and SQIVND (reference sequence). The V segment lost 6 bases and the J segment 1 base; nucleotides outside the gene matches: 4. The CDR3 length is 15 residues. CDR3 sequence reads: CASSPAGGRTDTQYF. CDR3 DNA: TGTGCCAGTAGCCCAGCGGGGGGGCGCACAGATACGCAGTATTTT.

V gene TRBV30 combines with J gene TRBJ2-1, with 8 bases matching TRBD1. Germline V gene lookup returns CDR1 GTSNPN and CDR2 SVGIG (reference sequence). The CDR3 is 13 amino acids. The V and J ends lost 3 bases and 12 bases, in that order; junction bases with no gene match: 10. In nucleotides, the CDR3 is TGTGCCTGGAGCCGGGACAGGCTGTTGGGGCAGTTCTTC. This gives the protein CAWSRDRLLGQFF.

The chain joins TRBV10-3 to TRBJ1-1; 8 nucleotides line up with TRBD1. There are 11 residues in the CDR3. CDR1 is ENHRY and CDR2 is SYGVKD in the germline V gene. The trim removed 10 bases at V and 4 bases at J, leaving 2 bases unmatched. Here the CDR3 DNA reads TGTGCCACAGGGGGCTCCACTGAAGCTTTCTTT. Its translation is CATGGSTEAFF.

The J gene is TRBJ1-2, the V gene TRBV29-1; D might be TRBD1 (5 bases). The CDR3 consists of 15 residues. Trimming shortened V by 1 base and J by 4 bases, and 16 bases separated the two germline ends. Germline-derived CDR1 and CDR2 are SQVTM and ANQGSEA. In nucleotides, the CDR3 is TGCAGCGTTGAAGGTCGGGGGACGGATATCTATGGCTACACCTTC. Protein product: CSVEGRGTDIYGYTF.

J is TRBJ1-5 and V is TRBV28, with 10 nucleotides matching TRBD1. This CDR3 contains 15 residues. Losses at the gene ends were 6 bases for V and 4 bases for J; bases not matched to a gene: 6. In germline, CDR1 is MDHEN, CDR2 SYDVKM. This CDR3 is CASRIRDRGNQPQHF. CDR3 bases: TGTGCCAGCAGAATCCGGGACAGGGGAAATCAGCCCCAGCATTTT.